Presented here are 14 T cell receptor beta chains from one specimen sequenced in a study of T cell responses to AZD1222 COVID-19 vaccine. Clones were sequenced by immunoSEQ multiplex PCR, and TCRdb holds only the in-frame ones, with some missing. The table lists 90,000 to 110,000 clones, 82% of them singletons. The material sequenced was peripheral blood, taken on day 0 of AZD1222 vaccination. These receptors were obtained from an adult in good health.

V and J are TRBV27 and TRBJ1-1; 7 bases match TRBD1. The CDR3 covers 15 residues. Germline CDR1 and CDR2: MNHEY and SMNVEV (reference sequence). V was clipped by 2 bases and J by 5 bases; unmatched bases: 8. CDR3 nucleotide sequence: TGTGCCAGCAGTTTAGATGTGAGGGGGCTGACTGAAGCTTTCTTT. This gives the protein CASSLDVRGLTEAFF.

V is TRBV5-4 and J is TRBJ1-4, with 10 bases matching TRBD1. The V segment lost 4 bases and the J segment 6 bases; nucleotides outside the gene matches: 3. The CDR3 runs to 14 residues. CDR1 and CDR2 (germline): SGHNT, YYREEE (reference sequence). The CDR3 spells CASSGDRGDEKLFF. CDR3 bases: TGTGCCAGCAGCGGGGACAGGGGCGATGAAAAACTGTTTTTT.

The DNA for the CDR3 is TGTGCCAGCAGCTTAGAGGGACTAGGGAATTCACCCCTCCACTTT. Translating it yields CASSLEGLGNSPLHF. This chain connects TRBV11-2 to TRBJ1-6, with D possibly matching TRBD1 (5 bases). Looked up from germline, CDR1 is SGHAT and CDR2 is FQNNGV. The CDR3 loop spans 15 amino acids. The V gene lost 0 bases and the J gene lost 7 bases, with 10 bases spanning the gap.

The chain links TRBV4-2 to TRBJ2-1; weak D call: TRBD1 (6 bases). Germline-derived CDR1 and CDR2 are LGHNA and YNFKEQ. Trimming took 0 bases from V and 5 from J, leaving 11 bases between them. This CDR3 has 15 amino acids. The CDR3 region has the DNA TGTGCCAGCAGCCAAGAAGGGCAGGGGAACAATGAGCAGTTCTTC. Encoded protein: CASSQEGQGNNEQFF.

The chain carries TRBV3-1 (or the pseudogene TRBV3-2) and TRBJ1-2; TRBD1 might be the D (5 bases). The germline V gene encodes CDR1 LGHDT and CDR2 YNNKEL (reference sequence). V gave up 0 bases and J gave up 3 bases, with 11 bases separating them. This CDR3 region has 15 residues. The CDR3 sequence: CASSQERGEDYGYTF. CDR3 DNA: TGTGCCAGCAGCCAAGAACGGGGGGAGGACTATGGCTACACCTTC.

V is TRBV5-1 and J is TRBJ2-5; D gene ambiguous. Germline values: CDR1 SGHRS, CDR2 YFSETQ. The CDR3 loop spans 13 amino acids. V was shortened by 4 bases and J by 3 bases, with 10 bases between the two germline ends. This chain's CDR3 is CASSLGPEETQYF. The CDR3 DNA reads as TGCGCCAGCAGCCTGGGCCCTGAAGAGACCCAGTACTTC. Filled out from reference TRBV5-1 and TRBJ2-5, the complete variable domain reads KAGVTQTPRYLIKTRGQQVTLSCSPISGHRSVSWYQQTPGQGLQFLFEYFSETQRNKGNFPGRFSGRQFSNSRSEMNVSTLELGDSALYLCASSLGPEETQYFGPGTRLLVL.

This sequence joins TRBV5-1 and TRBJ1-1; 7 nucleotides match TRBD1. The V segment lost 2 bases and the J segment 3 bases; nucleotides outside the gene matches: 7. The germline V gene encodes CDR1 SGHRS and CDR2 YFSETQ. The CDR3 length is 15 residues. This CDR3 reads CASSFGTVSYTEAFF. The CDR3 DNA follows: TGCGCCAGCAGCTTCGGGACAGTGAGTTACACTGAAGCTTTCTTT. Filled out from reference TRBV5-1 and TRBJ1-1, the complete variable domain reads KAGVTQTPRYLIKTRGQQVTLSCSPISGHRSVSWYQQTPGQGLQFLFEYFSETQRNKGNFPGRFSGRQFSNSRSEMNVSTLELGDSALYLCASSFGTVSYTEAFFGQGTRLTVV.

The gene calls are TRBV5-1 and TRBJ1-3; D is ambiguous. The V end was cut by 1 base, the J end by 0 bases, with 11 bases between. Looked up from germline, CDR1 is SGHRS and CDR2 is YFSETQ. The CDR3 runs to 16 residues. CDR3 region: CASSLSTPSSGNTIYF. The CDR3 DNA is TGCGCCAGCAGCTTGAGTACGCCGAGCTCTGGAAACACCATATATTTT.

The genes are TRBV13 and TRBJ2-6; the D is unclear. The CDR3 loop spans 15 amino acids. The V and J ends lost 5 bases and 0 bases respectively, with 8 bases between them. Germline loops: CDR1 PRHDT, CDR2 FYEKMQ (reference sequence). CDR3 sequence reads: CASSIRVSGANVLTF. CDR3 DNA: TGTGCCAGCAGCATAAGGGTCTCTGGGGCCAACGTCCTGACTTTC.

A few counts support this clone. The chain links TRBV6-6 to TRBJ1-1, with TRBD1 identical over 8 bases. Germline V gives CDR1 MNHNY, CDR2 SVGAGI (reference sequence). The CDR3 has 14 residues. V gave up 7 bases and J gave up 6 bases; unmatched junction bases: 10. The CDR3 coding sequence is TGTGCCAGCAAAAAGACAGGGGTTAACGCTGAAGCTTTCTTT. Translation: CASKKTGVNAEAFF.

Concerning this clone itself: Other DNA sequences in this sample translate to the same CDR3. CDR3 DNA: TGTGCCAGCAGTTACTCGCAGGGTTCCGGAAACACCATATATTTT. Translated, it gives CASSYSQGSGNTIYF. The rearrangement links TRBV6-5 to TRBJ1-3, with D possibly TRBD1 on 5 matching bases. Germline CDR1 MNHEY, CDR2 SVGAGI. The CDR3 covers 15 residues. The V end was cut by 0 bases, the J end by 4 bases, with 10 bases between.

V and J are TRBV10-1 and TRBJ2-3, with a possible D match to TRBD2 (7 bases). Germline CDR1 WNHNN, CDR2 SYGVQD (reference sequence). The V end was cut by 8 bases, the J end by 2 bases, with 20 bases between. This CDR3 has 16 residues. The CDR3: CASSSGRRGATDTQYF. In nucleotides, the CDR3 is TGCGCCAGCTCCTCAGGGCGTCGGGGGGCCACAGATACGCAGTATTTT.

This clone turned up a few times. One junction end does not reproduce the germline sequence, and a read error may be involved. The CDR3 loop reads CASSLGTSGGAQETQYF. CDR3 in DNA: TGTGCTAGCAGCTTGGGTACTAGCGGGGGGGCACAGGAGACCCAGTACTTC. This chain joins TRBV7-7 and TRBJ2-5; TRBD2 aligns across 13 bases. The CDR3 loop spans 17 amino acids. Germline V gene sequence: CDR1 SSHAT, CDR2 FNYEAQ (reference sequence).

The rearrangement uses TRBV5-6 and TRBJ1-2; TRBD1 matches at 11 bases. V lost 7 bases, J lost 6 bases, and 2 bases stayed unmatched. The germline V gene encodes CDR1 SGHDT and CDR2 YYEEEE. The CDR3 spans 12 residues. The CDR3 DNA is TGTGCCAGCGGGACAGGGGGACATGGCTACACCTTC. Translating gives CASGTGGHGYTF.